This TCR beta chain emerged from a study of blood T cell repertoires in COVID-19. Looking at the study overall: The United States, Italy and Spain supplied acute and convalescent COVID-19 samples. PBMCs, B-cell-depleted T cells, or T cells were the source of the cDNA or gDNA that made up the material.

The germline gives CDR1 LGHDT, CDR2 YNNKEL (reference sequence). This CDR3 has 13 residues. V was shortened by 0 bases and J by 6 bases, with 8 bases between the two germline ends. Original methodology: Amplification of reference gene primers provided the estimated nucleated cell counts. Profiled with immunoSEQ multiplex PCR; TCRdb holds only in-frame clones, not every one. V, J and clone size derive from that table, while D and trimming were established from the DNA sequence. This table has about 200,000 clones, about four fifths appearing once. Material for sequencing was peripheral blood. The sequence was obtained from a woman aged 45-59 years with active or convalescent COVID-19. The chain combines TRBV3-1 (or the pseudogene TRBV3-2) with TRBJ1-2; D may be TRBD1 (5 bases). The CDR3 here is CASSQDNRNGYTF. In DNA form, the CDR3 reads TGTGCCAGCAGCCAAGATAACAGGAATGGCTACACCTTC.